The rows below give T cell receptor beta chains drawn from one sample of a study of shared clonotypes between healthy human individuals. Measured with immunoSEQ multiplex PCR; TCRdb has only the in-frame clones, and not every one. The sample contains about 1,900,000 clones, roughly 95% of which appear only once. Sequencing was performed on naive CD8+ T cells sorted from blood. Receptors originate from a man younger than 35 in good health. CDR3s include the opening cysteine and the closing phenylalanine or tryptophan. For some rows the clone size is stated as once, few or many, or as a class when expanded; others skip it.

abundance	v_gene	CDR3aa
.	TRBV7-2	CASSSNFLQETQYF
.	TRBV4-1	CASSHGPSTGELFF
.	TRBV5-6	CASSLGGMQPEAFF
.	TRBV27	CASSLVGGPDTQYF
.	TRBV6-1	CASSEELAYIYNEQFF
once	TRBV28	CASSQGQSSSYEQYF
.	TRBV27	CASSLRVDEGLNQPQHF
.	TRBV4-3	CASSQETTYNEQFF
once	TRBV5-6	CASSFGTENQPQHF
once	TRBV27	CASSLGHGTGAYEQYF
.	TRBV27	CASRPDGYNEQFF
.	TRBV19	CASSIGLMGNQPQHF
.	TRBV28	CASRPFLEVNTGELFF
.	TRBV9	CASSADQGPEAFF
.	TRBV6-1	CASSETSGSEADTQYF
.	TRBV2	CASSEQWAETQYF
.	TRBV11-2	CASSLAGQTATNEKLFF
.	TRBV27	CASSLLTPKGYGYTF
.	TRBV9	CASSEGQGFHSPLHF
.	TRBV4-1	CASSWTTGARYEQYF
.	TRBV19	CASTSDGYGYTF
.	TRBV4-1	CASSPRHLPSTDTQYF
.	TRBV30	CAWGPWTYNEQFF
.	TRBV4-1	CASRQTPGQAAYEQYF
.	TRBV19	CASTVGTEAFF
.	TRBV7-9	CASSLVVAGDNTEAFF
.	TRBV5-1	CASSEGSDSPSYEQYF
.	TRBV7-9	CASSPPGQGHYEQYF
.	TRBV27	CASSMHPGKGAYGYTF
.	TRBV5-4	CASSLYGGDSPLHF
.	TRBV9	CASSVDRASYGYTF
.	TRBV6-1	CASLTESSYNSPLHF
.	TRBV7-8	CASRLAGLGETQYF
.	TRBV5-4	CASSPILSSGANVLTF
.	TRBV9	CASSQGDTEREQYF
.	TRBV30	CAWSQASEAYEQYF
.	TRBV11-2	CASSPHRLRDPLEQYF
.	TRBV27	CASSFGPSTGELFF
.	TRBV18	CASSPTTSGRTDTQYF
.	TRBV6-6	CASSPLELSYEQYF
.	TRBV7-9	CASSFWGFTGELFF
once	TRBV11-3	CASSEGPDYEQYF
.	TRBV7-9	CASALWFEEQETQYF
.	TRBV4-3	CASSLEGTFPNTGELFF
once	TRBV5-6	CASSLGADRRQYF
.	TRBV25-1	CASSVATWGTNTEAFF
.	TRBV6-5	CASSYSEGAWAEAFF
.	TRBV29-1	CSVETIGLAGATDTQYF
.	TRBV10-3	CAISVGATYEQYF
.	TRBV30	CAWSLIGNEQYF
.	TRBV6-5	CASSFGTGGNSPLHF
.	TRBV6-1	CASSVLTGGGTDTQYF
.	TRBV27	CASSLSSGVLPPEQYF
.	TRBV11-2	CASSLDVRDATLSGANVLTF
.	TRBV7-6	CASTQGTLGGETQYF
.	TRBV6-5	CASSYLTGGETQYF
.	TRBV4-1	CASSQERGAGYGYTF
.	TRBV19	CASSSRQGNYEQYF
.	TRBV27	CASSRTGGGYEQYF